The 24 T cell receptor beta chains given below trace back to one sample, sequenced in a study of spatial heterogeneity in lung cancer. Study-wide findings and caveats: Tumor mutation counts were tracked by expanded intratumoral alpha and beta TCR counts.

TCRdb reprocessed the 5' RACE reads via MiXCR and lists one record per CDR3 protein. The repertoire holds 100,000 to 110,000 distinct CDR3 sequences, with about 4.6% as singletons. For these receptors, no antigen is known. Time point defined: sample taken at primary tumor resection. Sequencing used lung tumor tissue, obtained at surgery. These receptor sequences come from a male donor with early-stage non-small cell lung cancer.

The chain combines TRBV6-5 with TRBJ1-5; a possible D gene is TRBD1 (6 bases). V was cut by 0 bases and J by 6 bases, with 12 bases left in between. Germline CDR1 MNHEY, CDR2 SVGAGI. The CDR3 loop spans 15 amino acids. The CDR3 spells CASSYSRWGRQPQHF. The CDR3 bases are TGTGCCAGCAGTTACTCGAGATGGGGGCGTCAGCCCCAGCATTTT.

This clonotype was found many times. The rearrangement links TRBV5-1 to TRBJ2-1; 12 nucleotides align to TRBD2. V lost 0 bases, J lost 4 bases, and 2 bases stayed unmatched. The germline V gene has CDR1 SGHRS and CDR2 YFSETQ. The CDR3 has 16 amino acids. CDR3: CASSLELAGGYNEQFF. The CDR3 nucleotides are TGCGCCAGCAGCTTGGAACTAGCGGGGGGATACAATGAGCAGTTCTTC.

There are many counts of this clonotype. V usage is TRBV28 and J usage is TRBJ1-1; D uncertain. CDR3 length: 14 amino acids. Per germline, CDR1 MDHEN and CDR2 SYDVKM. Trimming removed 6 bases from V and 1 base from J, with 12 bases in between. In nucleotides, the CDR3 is TGTGCCAGCAGCCTACGGGTACCGAACACTGAAGCTTTCTTT. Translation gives CASSLRVPNTEAFF.

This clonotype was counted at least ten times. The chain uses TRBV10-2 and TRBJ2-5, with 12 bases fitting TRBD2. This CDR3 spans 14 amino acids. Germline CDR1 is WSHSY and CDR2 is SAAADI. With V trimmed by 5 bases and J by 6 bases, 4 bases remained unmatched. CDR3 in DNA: TGCGCCAGCAGTTGGACTAGCGGGACACAGACCCAGTACTTC. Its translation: CASSWTSGTQTQYF.

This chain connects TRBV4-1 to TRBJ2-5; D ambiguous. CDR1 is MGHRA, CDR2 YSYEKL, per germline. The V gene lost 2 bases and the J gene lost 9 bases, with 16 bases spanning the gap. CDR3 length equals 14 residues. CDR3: CASSQTGLASAQYF. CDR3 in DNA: TGCGCCAGCAGCCAAACGGGTCTCGCCTCGGCCCAGTACTTC.

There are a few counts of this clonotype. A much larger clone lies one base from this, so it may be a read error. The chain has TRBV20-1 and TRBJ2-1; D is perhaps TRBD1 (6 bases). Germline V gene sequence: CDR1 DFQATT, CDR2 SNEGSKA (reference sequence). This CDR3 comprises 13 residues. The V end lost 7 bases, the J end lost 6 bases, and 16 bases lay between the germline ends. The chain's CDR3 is CSVKAGVFNEQFF. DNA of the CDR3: TGCAGTGTTAAGGCAGGGGTCTTCAATGAGCAGTTCTTC.

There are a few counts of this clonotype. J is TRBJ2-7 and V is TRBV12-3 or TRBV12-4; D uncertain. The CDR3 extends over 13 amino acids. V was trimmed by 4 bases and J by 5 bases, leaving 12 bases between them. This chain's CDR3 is CASSSNPQNEQYF. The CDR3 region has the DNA TGTGCCAGCAGTTCCAACCCCCAGAACGAGCAGTACTTC.

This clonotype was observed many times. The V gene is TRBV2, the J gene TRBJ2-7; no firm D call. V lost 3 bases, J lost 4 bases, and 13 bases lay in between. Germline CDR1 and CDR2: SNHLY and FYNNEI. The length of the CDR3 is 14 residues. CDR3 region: CASSELGLGYEQYF. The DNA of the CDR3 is TGTGCCAGCAGTGAGTTAGGGTTAGGTTACGAGCAGTACTTC.

The CDR3 is CSVDKGGGYEQYF. CDR3 in DNA: TGCAGCGTTGACAAGGGAGGCGGTTACGAGCAGTACTTC. The chain joins TRBV29-1 to TRBJ2-7, with D perhaps matching TRBD2 (6 bases). The CDR3 contains 13 residues. Germline V gene lookup returns CDR1 SQVTM and CDR2 ANQGSEA. V was pared by 3 bases and J by 4 bases, with 13 bases between.

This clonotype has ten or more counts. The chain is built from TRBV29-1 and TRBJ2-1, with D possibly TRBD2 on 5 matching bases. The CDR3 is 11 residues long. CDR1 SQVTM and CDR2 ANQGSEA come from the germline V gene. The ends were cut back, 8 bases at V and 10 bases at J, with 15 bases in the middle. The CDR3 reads CSYVGPGEQFF. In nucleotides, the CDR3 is TGCAGCTATGTGGGCCCGGGGGAGCAGTTCTTC.

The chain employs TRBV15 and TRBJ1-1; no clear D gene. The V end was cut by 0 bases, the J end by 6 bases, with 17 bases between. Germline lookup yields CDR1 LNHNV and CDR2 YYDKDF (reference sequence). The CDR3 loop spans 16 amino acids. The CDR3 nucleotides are TGTGCCACCAGCAGAGATTCCTGGTACCAGGATCCTGAAGCTTTCTTT. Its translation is CATSRDSWYQDPEAFF.

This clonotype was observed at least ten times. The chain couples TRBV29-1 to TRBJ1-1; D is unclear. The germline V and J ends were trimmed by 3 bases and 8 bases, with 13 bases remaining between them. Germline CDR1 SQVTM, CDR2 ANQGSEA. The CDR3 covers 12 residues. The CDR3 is CSVDLGYLEAFF. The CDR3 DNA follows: TGCAGCGTTGACCTGGGGTACCTAGAAGCTTTCTTT.

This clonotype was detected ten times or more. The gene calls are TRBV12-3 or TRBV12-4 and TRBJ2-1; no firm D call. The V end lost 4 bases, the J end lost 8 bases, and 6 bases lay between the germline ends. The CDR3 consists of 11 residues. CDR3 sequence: CASSSAYEQFF. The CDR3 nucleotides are TGTGCCAGCAGTTCAGCCTATGAGCAGTTCTTC.

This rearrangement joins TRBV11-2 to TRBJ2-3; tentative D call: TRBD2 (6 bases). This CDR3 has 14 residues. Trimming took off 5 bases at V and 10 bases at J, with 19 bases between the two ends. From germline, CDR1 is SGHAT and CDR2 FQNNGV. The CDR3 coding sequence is TGTGCCAGCAGCGGACTACGACAGCAGGGTTCGCAGTATTTT. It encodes CASSGLRQQGSQYF.

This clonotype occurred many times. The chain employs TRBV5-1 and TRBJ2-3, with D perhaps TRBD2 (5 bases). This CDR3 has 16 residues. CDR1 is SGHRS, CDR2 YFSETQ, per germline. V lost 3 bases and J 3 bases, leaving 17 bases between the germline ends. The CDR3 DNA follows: TGCGCCAGCAGCTCACTGACTACGCCGGGGACAGATACGCAGTATTTT. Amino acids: CASSSLTTPGTDTQYF.

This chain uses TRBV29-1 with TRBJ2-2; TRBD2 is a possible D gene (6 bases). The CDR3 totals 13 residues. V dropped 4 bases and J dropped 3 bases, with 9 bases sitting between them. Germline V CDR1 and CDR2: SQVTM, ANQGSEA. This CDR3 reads CSVGRVDTGELFF. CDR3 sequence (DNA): TGCAGCGTTGGGAGGGTGGACACCGGGGAGCTGTTTTTT.

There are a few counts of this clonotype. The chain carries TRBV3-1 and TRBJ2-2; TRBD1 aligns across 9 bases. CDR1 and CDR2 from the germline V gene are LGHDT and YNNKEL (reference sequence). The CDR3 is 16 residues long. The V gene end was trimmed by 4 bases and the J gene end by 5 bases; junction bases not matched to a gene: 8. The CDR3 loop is CASSPAGQGMTGELFF. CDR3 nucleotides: TGTGCCAGCAGCCCCGCGGGACAGGGTATGACCGGGGAGCTGTTTTTT.

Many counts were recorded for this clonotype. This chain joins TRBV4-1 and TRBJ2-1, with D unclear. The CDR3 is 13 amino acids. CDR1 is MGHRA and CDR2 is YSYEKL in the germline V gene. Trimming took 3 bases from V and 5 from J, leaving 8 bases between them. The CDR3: CASSHYTDNEQFF. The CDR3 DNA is TGCGCCAGCAGCCACTATACGGACAATGAGCAGTTCTTC.

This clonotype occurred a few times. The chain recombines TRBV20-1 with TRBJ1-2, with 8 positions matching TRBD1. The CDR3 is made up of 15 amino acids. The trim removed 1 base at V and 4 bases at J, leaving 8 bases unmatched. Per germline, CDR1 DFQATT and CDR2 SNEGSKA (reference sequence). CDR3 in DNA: TGCAGTGCTAGAGGTCCCCGGACAGGGATCTATGGCTACACCTTC. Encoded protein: CSARGPRTGIYGYTF.

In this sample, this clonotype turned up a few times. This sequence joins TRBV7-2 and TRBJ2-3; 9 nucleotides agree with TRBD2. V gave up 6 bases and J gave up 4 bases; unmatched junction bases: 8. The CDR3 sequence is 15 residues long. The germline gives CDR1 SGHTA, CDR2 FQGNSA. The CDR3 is CASRARAGGADTQYF. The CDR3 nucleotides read TGTGCCAGCAGAGCCCGCGCGGGGGGGGCAGATACGCAGTATTTT. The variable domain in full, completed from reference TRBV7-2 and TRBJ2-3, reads GAGVSQSPSNKVTEKGKDVELRCDPISGHTALYWYRQSLGQGLEFLIYFQGNSAPDKSGLPSDRFSAERTGGSVSTLTIQRTQQEDSAVYLCASRARAGGADTQYFGPGTRLTVL.

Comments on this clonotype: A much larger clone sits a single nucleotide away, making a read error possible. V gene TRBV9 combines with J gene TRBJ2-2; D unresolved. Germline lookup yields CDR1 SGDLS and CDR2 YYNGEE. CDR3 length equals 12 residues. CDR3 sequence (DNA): TGTGCCTGCAGCGTAGAGGTCGGGGAGCTGTTTTTT. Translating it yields CACSVEVGELFF.

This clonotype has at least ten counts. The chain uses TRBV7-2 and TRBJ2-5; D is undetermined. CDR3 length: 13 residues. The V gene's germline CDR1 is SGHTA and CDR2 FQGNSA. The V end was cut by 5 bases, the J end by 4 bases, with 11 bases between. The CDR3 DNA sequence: TGTGCCAGCAGCCCCTGGGGATTAGAGACCCAGTACTTC. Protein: CASSPWGLETQYF.

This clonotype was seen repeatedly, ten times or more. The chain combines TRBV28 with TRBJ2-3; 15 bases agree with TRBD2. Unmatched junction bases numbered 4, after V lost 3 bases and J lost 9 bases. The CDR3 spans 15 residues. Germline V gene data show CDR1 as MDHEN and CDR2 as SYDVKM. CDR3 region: CASSLTGTSGRTQYF. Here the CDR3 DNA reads TGTGCCAGCAGTTTGACGGGGACTAGCGGGAGGACGCAGTATTTT. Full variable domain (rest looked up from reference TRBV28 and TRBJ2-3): DVKVTQSSRYLVKRTGEKVFLECVQDMDHENMFWYRQDPGLGLRLIYFSYDVKMKEKGDIPEGYSVSREKKERFSLILESASTNQTSMYLCASSLTGTSGRTQYFGPGTRLTVL.

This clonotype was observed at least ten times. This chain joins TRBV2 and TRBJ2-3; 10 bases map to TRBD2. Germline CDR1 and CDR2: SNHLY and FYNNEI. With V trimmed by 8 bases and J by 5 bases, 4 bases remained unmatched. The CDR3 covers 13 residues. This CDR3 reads CASELAGGDTQYF. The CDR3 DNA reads TGTGCCAGCGAGTTAGCGGGAGGAGATACGCAGTATTTT.